This TCR beta chain emerged from a study of identical twins. This clonotype appeared a few times. Its antigen is unidentified. TCRdb reprocessed the 5' RACE reads with MiXCR, giving one entry per CDR3 protein. The sample shows 450,000 or so distinct CDR3 sequences, around a sixth of them seen only once. The CDR3 runs to 15 residues. Germline V gene data show CDR1 as SGHRS and CDR2 as YFSETQ. Trimming cost V 4 bases and J 0 bases, with 10 bases left between them. Study-level points and caveats: Excess sharing between twins was weaker in beta out-of-frame sequences. Insertions ran lower in abundant cord blood beta clonotypes, though not in memory repertoires.

The chain is built from TRBV5-1 and TRBJ1-4; D ambiguous. The TCR sequence derives from a middle-aged man in good health. Sample: naive T cells sorted from blood. CDR3 sequence reads: CASSGQGPTNEKLFF. The CDR3 DNA reads as TGCGCCAGCAGCGGGCAAGGACCAACTAATGAAAAACTGTTTTTT.